This record covers a single T cell receptor beta chain. Second-dose intervals near 4 or 12 weeks were combined. The data were obtained in a study of T cell responses to AZD1222 COVID-19 vaccine. Assay used: immunoSEQ multiplex PCR; TCRdb lists only in-frame clones, some missing. Among approximately 150,000 clones, 92% were seen once, and the ten largest hold approximately 3.4%. V was cut by 0 bases and J by 7 bases, with 14 bases left in between. Germline CDR1 SGDLS, CDR2 YYNGEE. This CDR3 spans 15 amino acids. The material was peripheral blood, obtained 28 days after the second AZD1222 dose. The chain recombines TRBV9 with TRBJ2-1, with TRBD2 as a possible D gene (5 bases). This receptor was identified in an adult who received the AZD1222 COVID-19 vaccine. CDR3 in DNA: TGTGCCAGCAGCGTAGTAGCCCAATGGGAGAATGAGCAGTTCTTC. Residues: CASSVVAQWENEQFF.